This T cell receptor beta chain was sequenced during a study of blood T cells in healthy people across ages. Deletions cut 3 bases from V and 8 bases from J, with 10 bases between. This CDR3 is 12 amino acids long. From germline, CDR1 is SGHVS and CDR2 FNYEAQ. A second PCR, run for roughly 7 to 11 cycles, used a sample-barcoded 5' primer plus a J-beta primer mix. TCRdb re-derived calls from the 5' RACE reads in MiXCR, one entry per CDR3 protein. The data show hundreds of thousands of distinct CDR3 sequences, under 35% seen once. The sequenced sample was blood. The sequence was obtained from a woman older than 75 in good health. The genes are TRBV7-6 and TRBJ1-1, with D possibly matching TRBD1 (5 bases). CDR3 bases: TGTGCCAGCAGCTTGTACCAGGGAGAAGCTTTCTTT. It codes for CASSLYQGEAFF.